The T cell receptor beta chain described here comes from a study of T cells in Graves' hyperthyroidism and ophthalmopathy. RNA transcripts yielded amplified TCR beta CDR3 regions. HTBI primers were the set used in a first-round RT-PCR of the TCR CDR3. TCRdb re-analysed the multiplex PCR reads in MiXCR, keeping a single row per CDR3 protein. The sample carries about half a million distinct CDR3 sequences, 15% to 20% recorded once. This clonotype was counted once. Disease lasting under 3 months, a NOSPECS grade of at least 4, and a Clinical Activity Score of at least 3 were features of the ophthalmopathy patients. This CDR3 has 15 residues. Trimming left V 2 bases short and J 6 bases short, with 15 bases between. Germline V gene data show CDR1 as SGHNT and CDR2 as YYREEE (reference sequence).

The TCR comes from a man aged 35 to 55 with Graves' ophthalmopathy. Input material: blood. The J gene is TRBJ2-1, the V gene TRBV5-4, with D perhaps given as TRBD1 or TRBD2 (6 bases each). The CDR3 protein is CASSFGGSRVNEQFF. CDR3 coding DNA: TGTGCCAGCAGCTTCGGGGGCTCTAGGGTCAATGAGCAGTTCTTC. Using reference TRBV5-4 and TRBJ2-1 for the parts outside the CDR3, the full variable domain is ETGVTQSPTHLIKTRGQQVTLRCSSQSGHNTVSWYQQALGQGPQFIFQYYREEENGRGNFPPRFSGLQFPNYSSELNVNALELDDSALYLCASSFGGSRVNEQFFGPGTRLTVL.